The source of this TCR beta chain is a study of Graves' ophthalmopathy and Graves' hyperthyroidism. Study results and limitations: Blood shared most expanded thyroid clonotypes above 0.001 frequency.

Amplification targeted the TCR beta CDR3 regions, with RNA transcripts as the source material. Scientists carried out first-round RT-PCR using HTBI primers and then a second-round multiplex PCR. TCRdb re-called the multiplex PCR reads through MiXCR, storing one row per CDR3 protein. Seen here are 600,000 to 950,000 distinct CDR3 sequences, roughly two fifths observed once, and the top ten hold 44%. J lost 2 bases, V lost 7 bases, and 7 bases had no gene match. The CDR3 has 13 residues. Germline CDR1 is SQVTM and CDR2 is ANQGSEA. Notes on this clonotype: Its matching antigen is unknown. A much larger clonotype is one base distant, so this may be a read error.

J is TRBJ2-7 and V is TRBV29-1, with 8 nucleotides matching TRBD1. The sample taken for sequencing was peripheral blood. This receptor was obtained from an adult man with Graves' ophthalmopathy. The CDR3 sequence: CSGRTGPTYEQYF. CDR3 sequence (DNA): TGCAGCGGTAGGACAGGGCCTACCTACGAGCAGTACTTC.